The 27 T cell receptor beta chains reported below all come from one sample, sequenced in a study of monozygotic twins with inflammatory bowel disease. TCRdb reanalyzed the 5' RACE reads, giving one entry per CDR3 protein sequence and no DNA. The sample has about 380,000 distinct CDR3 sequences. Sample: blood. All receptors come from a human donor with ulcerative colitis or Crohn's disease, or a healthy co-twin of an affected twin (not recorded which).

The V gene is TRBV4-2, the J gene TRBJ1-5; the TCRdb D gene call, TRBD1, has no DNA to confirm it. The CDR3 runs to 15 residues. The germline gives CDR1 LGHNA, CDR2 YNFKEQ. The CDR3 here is CASSQVQGAQQPQHF.

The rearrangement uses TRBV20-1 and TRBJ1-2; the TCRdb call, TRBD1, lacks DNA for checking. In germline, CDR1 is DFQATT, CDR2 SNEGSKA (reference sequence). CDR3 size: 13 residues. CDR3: CSARVDRVYGYTF.

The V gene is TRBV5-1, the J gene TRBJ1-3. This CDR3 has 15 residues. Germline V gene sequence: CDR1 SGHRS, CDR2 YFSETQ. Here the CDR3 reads CASSGAVPPGNTIYF.

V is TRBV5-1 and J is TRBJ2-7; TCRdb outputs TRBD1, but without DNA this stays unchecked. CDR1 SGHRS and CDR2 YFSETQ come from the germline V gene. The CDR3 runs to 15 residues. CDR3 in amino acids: CASTSWQGATYEQYF.

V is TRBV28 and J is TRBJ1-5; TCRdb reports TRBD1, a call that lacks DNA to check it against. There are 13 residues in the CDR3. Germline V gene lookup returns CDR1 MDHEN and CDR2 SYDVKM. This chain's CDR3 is CASRGGPYQPQHF.

The CDR3 sequence: CASSLDGAPSYEQYF. The chain employs TRBV5-1 and TRBJ2-7; without DNA, the TCRdb call of TRBD1 cannot be checked. This CDR3 spans 15 amino acids. Looked up from germline, CDR1 is SGHRS and CDR2 is YFSETQ.

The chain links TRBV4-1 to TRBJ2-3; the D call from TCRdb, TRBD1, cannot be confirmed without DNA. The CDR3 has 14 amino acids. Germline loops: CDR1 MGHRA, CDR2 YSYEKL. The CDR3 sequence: CASSDRQATDTQYF.

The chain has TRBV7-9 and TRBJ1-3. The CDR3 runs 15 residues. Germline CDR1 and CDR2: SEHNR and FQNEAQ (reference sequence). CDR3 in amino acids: CASSLQGNAGNTIYF.

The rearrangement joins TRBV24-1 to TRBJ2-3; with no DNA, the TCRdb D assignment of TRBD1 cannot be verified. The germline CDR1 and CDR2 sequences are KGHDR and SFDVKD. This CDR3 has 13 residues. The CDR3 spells CATSDLQGRTQYF.

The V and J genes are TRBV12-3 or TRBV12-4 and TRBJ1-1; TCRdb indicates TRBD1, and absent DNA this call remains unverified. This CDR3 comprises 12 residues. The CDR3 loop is CASRDRFTEAFF.

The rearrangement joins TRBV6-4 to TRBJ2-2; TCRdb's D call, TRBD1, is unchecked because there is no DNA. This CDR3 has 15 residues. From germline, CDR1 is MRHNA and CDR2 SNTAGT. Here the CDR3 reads CASSPTGQGIGELSF.

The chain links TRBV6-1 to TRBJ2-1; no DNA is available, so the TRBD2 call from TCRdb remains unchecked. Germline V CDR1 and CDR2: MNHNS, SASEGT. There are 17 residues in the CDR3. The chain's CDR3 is CASTAGPSPPSYNEQFF.

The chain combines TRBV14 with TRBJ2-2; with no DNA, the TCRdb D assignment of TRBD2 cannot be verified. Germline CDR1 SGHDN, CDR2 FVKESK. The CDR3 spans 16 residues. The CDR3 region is CASSEIGGARTGELFF.

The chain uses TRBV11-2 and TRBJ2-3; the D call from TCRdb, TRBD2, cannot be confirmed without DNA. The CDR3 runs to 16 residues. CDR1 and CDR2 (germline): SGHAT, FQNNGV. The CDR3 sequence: CASSLDPAGWTDTQYF.

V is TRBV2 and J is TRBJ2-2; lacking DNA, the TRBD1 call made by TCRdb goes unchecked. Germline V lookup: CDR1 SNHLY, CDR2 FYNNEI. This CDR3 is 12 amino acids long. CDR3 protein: CASIPGTGELFF.

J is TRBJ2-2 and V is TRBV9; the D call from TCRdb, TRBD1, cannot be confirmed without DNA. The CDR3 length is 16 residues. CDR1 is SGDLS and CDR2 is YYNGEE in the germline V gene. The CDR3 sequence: CASSVAGGANTGELFF. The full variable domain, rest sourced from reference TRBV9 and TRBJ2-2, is DSGVTQTPKHLITATGQRVTLRCSPRSGDLSVYWYQQSLDQGLQFLIQYYNGEERAKGNILERFSAQQFPDLHSELNLSSLELGDSALYFCASSVAGGANTGELFFGEGSRLTVL.

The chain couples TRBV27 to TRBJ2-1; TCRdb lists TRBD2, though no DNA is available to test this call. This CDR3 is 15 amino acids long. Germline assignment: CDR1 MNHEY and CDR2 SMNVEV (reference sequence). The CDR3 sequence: CASSPDLAGGDEQFF.

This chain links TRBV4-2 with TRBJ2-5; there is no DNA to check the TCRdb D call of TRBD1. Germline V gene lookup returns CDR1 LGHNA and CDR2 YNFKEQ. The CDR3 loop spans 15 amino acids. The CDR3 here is CASSQGAGQGETQYF.

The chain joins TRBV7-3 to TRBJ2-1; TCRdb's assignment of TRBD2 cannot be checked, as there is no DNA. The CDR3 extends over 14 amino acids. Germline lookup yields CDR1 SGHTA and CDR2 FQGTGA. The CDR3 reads CASSLRPSLNEQFF.

CDR3 protein: CASSLELRNTGELFF. V and J are TRBV5-1 and TRBJ2-2. In germline, CDR1 is SGHRS, CDR2 YFSETQ. The CDR3 sequence is 15 residues long.

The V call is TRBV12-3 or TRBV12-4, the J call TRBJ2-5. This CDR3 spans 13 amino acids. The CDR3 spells CASTTTVGETQYF.

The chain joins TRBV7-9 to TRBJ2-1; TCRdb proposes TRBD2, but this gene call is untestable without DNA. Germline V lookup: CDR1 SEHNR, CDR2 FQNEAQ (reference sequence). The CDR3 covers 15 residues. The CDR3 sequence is CASSPISQSWGEQFF. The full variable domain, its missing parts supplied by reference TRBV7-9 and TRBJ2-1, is DTGVSQNPRHKITKRGQNVTFRCDPISEHNRLYWYRQTLGQGPEFLTYFQNEAQLEKSRLLSDRFSAERPKGSFSTLEIQRTEQGDSAMYLCASSPISQSWGEQFFGPGTRLTVL.

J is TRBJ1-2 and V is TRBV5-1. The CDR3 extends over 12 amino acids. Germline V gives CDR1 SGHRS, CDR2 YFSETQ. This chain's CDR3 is CASSSTVDGYTF.

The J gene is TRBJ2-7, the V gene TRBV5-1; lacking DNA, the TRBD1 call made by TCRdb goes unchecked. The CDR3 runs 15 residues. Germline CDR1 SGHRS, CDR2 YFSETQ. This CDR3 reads CASSLPGQGREEQYF.

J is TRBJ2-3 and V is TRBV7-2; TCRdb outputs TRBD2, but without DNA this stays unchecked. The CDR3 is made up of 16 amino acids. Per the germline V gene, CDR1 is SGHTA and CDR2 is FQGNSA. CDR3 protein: CASSYGTSGRADTQYF.

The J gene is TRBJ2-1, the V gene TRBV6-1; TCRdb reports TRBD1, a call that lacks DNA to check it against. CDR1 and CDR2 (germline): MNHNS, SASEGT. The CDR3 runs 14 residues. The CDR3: CASRPGQLHNEQFF.

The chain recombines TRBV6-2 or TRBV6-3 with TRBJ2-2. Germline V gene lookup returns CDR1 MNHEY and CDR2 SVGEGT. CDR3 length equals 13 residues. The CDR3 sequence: CASSRQRPGELFF.